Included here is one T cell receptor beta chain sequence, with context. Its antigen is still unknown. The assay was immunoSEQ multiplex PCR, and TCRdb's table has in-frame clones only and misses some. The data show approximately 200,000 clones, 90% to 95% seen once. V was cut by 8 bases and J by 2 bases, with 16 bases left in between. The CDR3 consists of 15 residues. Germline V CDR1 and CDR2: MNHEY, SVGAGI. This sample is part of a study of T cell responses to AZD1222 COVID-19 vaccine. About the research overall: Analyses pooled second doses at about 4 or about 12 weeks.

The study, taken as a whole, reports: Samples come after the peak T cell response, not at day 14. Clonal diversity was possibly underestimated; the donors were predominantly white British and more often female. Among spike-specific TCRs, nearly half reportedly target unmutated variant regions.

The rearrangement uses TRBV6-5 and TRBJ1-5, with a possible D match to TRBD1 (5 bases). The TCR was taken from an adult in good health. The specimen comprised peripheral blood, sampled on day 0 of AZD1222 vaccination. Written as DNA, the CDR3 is TGTGCCAGCGTATATGGCAGGGTGGGCAATCAGCCCCAGCATTTT. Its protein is CASVYGRVGNQPQHF.